The count of the clone carrying this T cell receptor beta chain is one. Its antigen is not known. The CDR3 spans 10 residues. The germline CDR1 and CDR2 sequences are SNHLY and FYNNEI. V was cut by 4 bases and J by 10 bases, with 5 bases left in between. Measured with immunoSEQ multiplex PCR; TCRdb has only the in-frame clones, and not every one. The sample includes approximately 140,000 clones, 85% to 95% seen only once; the top ten take about 1.3%. The record originates from a study of T cell responses to AZD1222 COVID-19 vaccine. On the study more broadly: It was second doses at about 4 or about 12 weeks that were pooled.

Study results and limitations: Vaccine-associated CD4 TCRs spanned spike, dominant at 160-218 and 743-854. The donor group comprised mostly white British people and more females; the analysis possibly underestimated clonal diversity. Among spike-specific TCRs, nearly half reportedly target unmutated variant regions.

The origin of this receptor is an adult in good health. This material consisted of peripheral blood, taken on day 0 of AZD1222 vaccination. The V and J genes are TRBV2 and TRBJ2-1; no clear D. CDR3 sequence reads: CASSVREQFF. The CDR3 coding sequence is TGTGCCAGCAGTGTTAGGGAGCAGTTCTTC.